A single sample is the source of the 19 T cell receptor beta chains below, sequenced in a study of T cell responses to AZD1222 COVID-19 vaccine. Profiling relied on immunoSEQ multiplex PCR, and the TCRdb table lists in-frame clones only, not all of them. In the table there are 150,000 to 160,000 clones, roughly 90% of which are singletons. Sequences were derived from peripheral blood, sampled on day 0 of AZD1222 vaccination. Every receptor here comes from an adult in good health.

The rearrangement links TRBV19 to TRBJ2-1, with 8 positions matching TRBD1. This CDR3 is 17 amino acids long. Per germline, CDR1 LNHDA and CDR2 SQIVND (reference sequence). Trimming removed 1 base from V and 10 bases from J; junction bases left unmatched: 15. The CDR3, as DNA: TGTGCCAGTAGTATAGCTACAGGGGGTCCCGAAGTTGTGGAGCAGTTCTTC. As protein: CASSIATGGPEVVEQFF.

J is TRBJ1-1 and V is TRBV19; TRBD1 matches 8 bases. Germline-derived CDR1 and CDR2 are LNHDA and SQIVND (reference sequence). The CDR3 spans 14 residues. Germline trimming cut 7 bases from V and 7 bases from J; bases unmatched to any gene: 11. The chain's CDR3 is CASINQGAYGEAFF. In DNA, the CDR3 is TGTGCCAGTATCAATCAGGGGGCCTACGGTGAAGCTTTCTTT.

V usage is TRBV7-3 and J usage is TRBJ2-2; D not certain. CDR3 length: 14 amino acids. Trimming left V 2 bases short and J 0 bases short, with 4 bases between. Germline V gives CDR1 SGHTA, CDR2 FQGTGA. This chain's CDR3 is CASSLPANTGELFF. The CDR3 nucleotides read TGTGCCAGCAGCTTACCGGCGAACACCGGGGAGCTGTTTTTT.

The J gene is TRBJ1-1, the V gene TRBV12-3 or TRBV12-4, with D hard to call. CDR3 size: 12 residues. Trimming left V 5 bases short and J 5 bases short, with 9 bases between. CDR3 loop: CASSLRGTEAFF. The CDR3 DNA reads as TGTGCCAGCAGTCTCCGAGGAACTGAAGCTTTCTTT.

The chain joins TRBV4-2 to TRBJ1-2, with no clear D. Germline CDR1 is LGHNA and CDR2 is YNFKEQ. The CDR3 is 18 residues long. Trimming stripped 0 bases from V and 2 bases from J, with 19 bases between. Written as DNA, the CDR3 is TGTGCCAGCAGCCAAGAGGATCAAGTTCTGACGGAGAACTATGGCTACACCTTC. Encoded protein: CASSQEDQVLTENYGYTF.

The chain links TRBV30 to TRBJ1-2; D not resolved. V lost 3 bases, J lost 4 bases, and 12 bases lay in between. Germline CDR1 and CDR2: GTSNPN and SVGIG (reference sequence). The CDR3 consists of 13 residues. CDR3 amino acids: CAWSPLGSYGYTF. CDR3 DNA: TGTGCCTGGAGCCCCTTGGGGAGCTATGGCTACACCTTC. Complete variable domain (other parts from reference TRBV30 and TRBJ1-2): SQTIHQWPATLVQPVGSPLSLECTVEGTSNPNLYWYRQAAGRGLQLLFYSVGIGQISSEVPQNLSASRPQDRQFILSSKKLLLSDSGFYLCAWSPLGSYGYTFGSGTRLTVV.

The CDR3 sequence is CASSYSTGYGYTF. The CDR3 DNA follows: TGTGCCAGCAGTTACTCGACAGGGTATGGCTACACCTTC. The rearrangement uses TRBV6-2 or TRBV6-3 and TRBJ1-2, with 7 bases fitting TRBD1. CDR3 length equals 13 residues. Germline assignment: CDR1 MNHEY and CDR2 SVGEGT. V lost 0 bases and J lost 5; bases outside the gene matches: 0.

The chain joins TRBV9 to TRBJ2-3; D may match TRBD1 or TRBD2 (5 bases each). Germline V gene data show CDR1 as SGDLS and CDR2 as YYNGEE. The V and J ends lost 4 bases and 1 base respectively, with 16 bases between them. The CDR3 spans 16 residues. The CDR3 reads CASSKTSLGGTDTQYF. CDR3 in DNA: TGTGCCAGCAGCAAAACTAGTTTAGGGGGCACAGATACGCAGTATTTT.

The chain links TRBV27 to TRBJ1-4; D call uncertain. Germline CDR1 and CDR2: MNHEY and SMNVEV (reference sequence). V was trimmed by 2 bases and J by 11 bases, leaving 12 bases between them. The CDR3 contains 13 residues. The CDR3 DNA follows: TGTGCCAGCAGTTTAGGCGGGGTAGGGAAACTGTTTTTT. This gives the protein CASSLGGVGKLFF.

The chain has TRBV19 and TRBJ1-6, with 8 nucleotides matching TRBD1. The CDR3 totals 17 residues. Trimming removed 4 bases from V and 0 bases from J; junction bases left unmatched: 5. Germline V CDR1 and CDR2: LNHDA, SQIVND (reference sequence). DNA of the CDR3: TGTGCCAGTAGTACGGGACAGGCGAGCTCCTATAATTCACCCCTCCACTTT. Residues: CASSTGQASSYNSPLHF.

This clone has only a few counts. V is TRBV7-6 and J is TRBJ1-6, with 8 bases aligning to TRBD1. Germline loops: CDR1 SGHVS, CDR2 FNYEAQ. The trim removed 3 bases at V and 8 bases at J, leaving 6 bases unmatched. CDR3 length equals 15 residues. The CDR3 region has the DNA TGTGCCAGCAGCTTCAGGGGGCGCCCCGATTCACCCCTCCACTTT. This encodes CASSFRGRPDSPLHF.

The V and J genes are TRBV25-1 and TRBJ1-1; D is undetermined. CDR1 MGHDK and CDR2 SYGVNS come from the germline V gene. Trimming removed 2 bases at V and 4 bases at J, with 11 bases between. This CDR3 region has 14 residues. The CDR3: CASSERDSFTEAFF. CDR3 nucleotides: TGTGCCAGCAGTGAACGCGACTCGTTCACTGAAGCTTTCTTT.

This rearrangement joins TRBV28 to TRBJ1-3; D gene uncertain. Deletions cut 6 bases from V and 2 bases from J, with 14 bases between. Germline-derived CDR1 and CDR2 are MDHEN and SYDVKM. This CDR3 has 15 residues. In nucleotides, the CDR3 is TGTGCCAGCAGCTCCTCGACCGGGCCTGGAAACACCATATATTTT. It codes for CASSSSTGPGNTIYF.

The V call is TRBV27, the J call TRBJ1-5; weak D call: TRBD1 (6 bases). Trimming removed 1 base from V and 6 bases from J, with 13 bases in between. The germline CDR1 and CDR2 sequences are MNHEY and SMNVEV (reference sequence). The CDR3 has 15 residues. CDR3 coding DNA: TGTGCCAGCAGTTTATGGGGGGCTAGTATTCAGCCCCAGCATTTT. Its translation is CASSLWGASIQPQHF.

This chain connects TRBV6-5 to TRBJ1-6; D is unclear. CDR1 is MNHEY and CDR2 is SVGAGI in the germline V gene. The V end was cut by 2 bases, the J end by 3 bases, with 11 bases between. The CDR3 spans 16 residues. Here the CDR3 reads CASSYGRAVYNSPLHF. The CDR3, as DNA: TGTGCCAGCAGTTACGGGCGGGCCGTCTATAATTCACCCCTCCACTTT.

The chain links TRBV21-1 to TRBJ2-5; the table's D call, TRBD2, was not checked against the DNA. TRBV21-1 is a known pseudogene. The CDR3 runs to 17 residues. The CDR3 sequence: CASSKERPAGGMETQYF. CDR3 DNA: TGTGCCAGCAGCAAAGAAAGGCCAGCGGGAGGAATGGAGACCCAGTACTTC.

In the case of this clone: This sample includes further DNA sequences coding for the same CDR3. V usage is TRBV3-1 (or the pseudogene TRBV3-2) and J usage is TRBJ2-3, with 8 bases aligning to TRBD2. The germline gives CDR1 LGHDT, CDR2 YNNKEL (reference sequence). J lost 5 bases, V lost 1 base, and 2 bases had no gene match. This CDR3 has 14 residues. CDR3 sequence: CASSQAAGGDTQYF. The CDR3 nucleotides are TGTGCCAGCAGCCAAGCCGCGGGAGGAGATACGCAGTATTTT.

The chain combines TRBV7-2 with TRBJ1-2, with a tentative D call TRBD1 (5 bases). CDR3 size: 16 residues. The V and J ends lost 1 base and 4 bases respectively, with 16 bases between them. The V gene's germline CDR1 is SGHTA and CDR2 FQGNSA. CDR3 sequence reads: CASSLDRGSRIYGYTF. CDR3 coding DNA: TGTGCCAGCAGCTTAGATCGGGGGTCCCGAATCTATGGCTACACCTTC.

The CDR3 coding sequence is TGCGCCAGCAGCTTGGGGGACAGTATCCCTAGCACAGATACGCAGTATTTT. Its protein is CASSLGDSIPSTDTQYF. The chain combines TRBV5-1 with TRBJ2-3; 7 nucleotides match TRBD1. V was pared by 0 bases and J by 0 bases, with 7 bases of the junction left unmatched. CDR3 length: 17 amino acids. Looked up from germline, CDR1 is SGHRS and CDR2 is YFSETQ. The full variable domain, its missing parts supplied by reference TRBV5-1 and TRBJ2-3, is KAGVTQTPRYLIKTRGQQVTLSCSPISGHRSVSWYQQTPGQGLQFLFEYFSETQRNKGNFPGRFSGRQFSNSRSEMNVSTLELGDSALYLCASSLGDSIPSTDTQYFGPGTRLTVL.